This TCR beta chain was documented in a study of CD8 T cells in Susac syndrome. The V segment lost 5 bases and the J segment 3 bases; nucleotides outside the gene matches: 4. The CDR3 extends over 14 amino acids. RNA, at roughly 0.45 to 1 ug, was reverse transcribed with random hexamers. TCRdb re-derived calls from the immunoSEQ multiplex PCR reads in MiXCR, one entry per CDR3 protein. The sample holds under 200,000 distinct CDR3 sequences, 95% seen once. This receptor was identified in a human donor with Susac syndrome. The rearrangement joins TRBV12-3 or TRBV12-4 to TRBJ2-1; TRBD2 aligns across 7 bases. Sequences were obtained from CD8+ T cells from PBMCs. The CDR3 DNA reads TGTGCCAGCAGTACTAGCGTCCACTACAATGAGCAGTTCTTC. Encoded protein: CASSTSVHYNEQFF.